What follows are 3 T cell receptor beta chains derived from one specimen sequenced in a study of blood T cell repertoires in COVID-19. Method: immunoSEQ multiplex PCR; TCRdb's copy keeps in-frame clones and lacks some. In the table there are 110,000 or so clones, roughly three quarters of which are singletons. The sample consisted of peripheral blood. The source of these receptors is a human donor in a cohort sampled during active COVID-19.

V usage is TRBV30 and J usage is TRBJ1-6, with 7 bases identical to TRBD1. Germline assignment: CDR1 GTSNPN and CDR2 SVGIG (reference sequence). This CDR3 region has 12 residues. The ends lost 8 bases at V and 5 bases at J; junction bases unmatched: 3. This chain's CDR3 is CAAGQNNSPLHF. CDR3 sequence (DNA): TGTGCCGCGGGACAGAATAATTCACCCCTCCACTTT. Drawing the rest from reference TRBV30 and TRBJ1-6, the complete variable domain is SQTIHQWPATLVQPVGSPLSLECTVEGTSNPNLYWYRQAAGRGLQLLFYSVGIGQISSEVPQNLSASRPQDRQFILSSKKLLLSDSGFYLCAAGQNNSPLHFGNGTRLTVT.

The V and J genes are TRBV12-3 or TRBV12-4 and TRBJ1-2; D gene ambiguous. V was shortened by 3 bases and J by 2 bases, with 4 bases between the two germline ends. The CDR3 is 12 amino acids. CDR3 sequence: CASSFLNYGYTF. For the CDR3, the DNA is TGTGCCAGCAGTTTTCTGAACTATGGCTACACCTTC.

The count of this clone is one. CDR3 DNA sequence: TGTGCCACCAGCCTTGGGACTAGCGGGTTCCAAGAGACCCAGTACTTC. This encodes CATSLGTSGFQETQYF. J is TRBJ2-5 and V is TRBV15, with 12 bases aligning to TRBD2. The CDR3 is 16 residues long. V lost 5 bases to trimming and J lost 1 base; unmatched junction nucleotides: 5. Germline V lookup: CDR1 LNHNV, CDR2 YYDKDF (reference sequence).